This T cell receptor beta chain was sequenced in a study of blood T cells in healthy people across ages. Study-wide results and limits: Diversity estimates drawn from one million T cells were deemed underestimates. Among long-lived donors, naive CD4+ cells were more numerous and diversity higher than in aged donors. Per million T cells, TCR beta diversity dropped roughly linearly as age increased.

With a J-beta primer mix and a sample-barcoded 5' primer, a second PCR ran about 7 to 12 cycles. Each TCR beta cDNA got a 12-nucleotide random molecular identifier. MiXCR, applied by TCRdb to the 5' RACE reads, yields one record per CDR3 protein. The sample has about 1.7 million distinct CDR3 sequences, under 30% seen once. Only a few counts were recorded for this clonotype. Its antigen is not known. Unmatched junction bases numbered 7, after V lost 3 bases and J lost 5 bases. The CDR3 is 14 amino acids. CDR1 is SQVTM and CDR2 is ANQGSEA in the germline V gene. The sequence was collected from a woman aged 30 to 39 in good health. Material for sequencing was blood. V gene TRBV29-1 combines with J gene TRBJ2-3, with 8 bases lining up with TRBD2. The CDR3 region has the DNA TGCAGCGTTGAGAAAGCGGGGGAGGTAGATACGCAGTATTTT. This translates into CSVEKAGEVDTQYF.